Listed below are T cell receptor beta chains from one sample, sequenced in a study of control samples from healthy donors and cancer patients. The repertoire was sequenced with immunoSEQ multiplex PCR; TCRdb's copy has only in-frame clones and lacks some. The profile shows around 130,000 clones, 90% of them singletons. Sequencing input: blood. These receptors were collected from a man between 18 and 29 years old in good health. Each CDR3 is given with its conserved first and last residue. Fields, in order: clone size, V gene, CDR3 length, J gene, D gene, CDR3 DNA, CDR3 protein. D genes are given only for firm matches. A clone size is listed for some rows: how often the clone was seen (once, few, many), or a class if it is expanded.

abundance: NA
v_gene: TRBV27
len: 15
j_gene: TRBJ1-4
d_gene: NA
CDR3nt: TGTGCCAGCAGGGAGCTGACAGCGCATAATGAAAAACTGTTTTTT
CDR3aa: CASRELTAHNEKLFF

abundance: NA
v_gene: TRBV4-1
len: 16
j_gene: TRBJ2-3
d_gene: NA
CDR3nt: TGCGCCAGCAGCCCCTTGATTTGGGGGGAAAAAGATACGCAGTATTTT
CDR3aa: CASSPLIWGEKDTQYF

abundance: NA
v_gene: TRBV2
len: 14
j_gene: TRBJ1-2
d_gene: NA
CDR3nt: TGTGCCAGCAGTGAAGAGGGCGGAGGCTTGGGCTACACCTTC
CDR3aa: CASSEEGGGLGYTF

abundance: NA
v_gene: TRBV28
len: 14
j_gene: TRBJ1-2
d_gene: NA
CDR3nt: TGTGCCAGCAGTTTATCAGGGGAGGGCTATGGCTACACCTTC
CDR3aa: CASSLSGEGYGYTF

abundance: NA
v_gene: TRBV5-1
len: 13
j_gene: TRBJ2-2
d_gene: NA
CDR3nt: TGCGCCAGCAGCTTGGTGGGTTACGGGGAGCTGTTTTTT
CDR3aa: CASSLVGYGELFF

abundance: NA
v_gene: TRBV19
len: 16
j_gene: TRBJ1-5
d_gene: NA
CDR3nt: TGTGCCAGTAAATGGTGGGAGGAGGGGAGCAATCAGCCCCAGCATTTT
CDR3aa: CASKWWEEGSNQPQHF

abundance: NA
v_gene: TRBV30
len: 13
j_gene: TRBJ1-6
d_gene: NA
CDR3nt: TGTGCCTGGAGTGCGCGGACAGCTTCACCCCTCCACTTT
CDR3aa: CAWSARTASPLHF

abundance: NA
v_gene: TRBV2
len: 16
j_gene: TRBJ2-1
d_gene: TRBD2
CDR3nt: TGTGCCAGCAGCAAAATAGCGGGTTACTCCTACAATGAGCAGTTCTTC
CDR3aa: CASSKIAGYSYNEQFF

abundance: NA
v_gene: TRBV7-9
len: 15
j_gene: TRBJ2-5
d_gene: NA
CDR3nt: TGTGCCAGCACCGATACCGGGACTGGGAGGGAGACCCAGTACTTC
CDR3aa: CASTDTGTGRETQYF

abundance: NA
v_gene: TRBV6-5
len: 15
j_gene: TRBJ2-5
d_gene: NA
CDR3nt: TGTGCCAGCAGTTACTCGCAGGGGTCCTTCGAGACCCAGTACTTC
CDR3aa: CASSYSQGSFETQYF

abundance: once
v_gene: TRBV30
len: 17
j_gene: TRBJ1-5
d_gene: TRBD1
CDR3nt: TGTGCCTGGAGTGTAGAGGGGGCCTTTTTTAGCAATCAGCCCCAGCATTTT
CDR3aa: CAWSVEGAFFSNQPQHF

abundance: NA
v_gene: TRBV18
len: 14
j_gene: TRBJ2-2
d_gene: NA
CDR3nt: TGTGCCAGCTCACCGGACAAGGGAGCCGGGGAGCTGTTTTTT
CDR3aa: CASSPDKGAGELFF

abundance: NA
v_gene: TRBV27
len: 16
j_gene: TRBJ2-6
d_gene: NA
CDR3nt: TGTGCCAGCCGCGGACTCCTAGACTCTGGGGCCAACGTCCTGACTTTC
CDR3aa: CASRGLLDSGANVLTF

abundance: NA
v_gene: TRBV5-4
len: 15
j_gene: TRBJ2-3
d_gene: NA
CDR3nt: TGTGCCAGCAGTCAAACCGCGGGGGCGGCCGATACGCAGTATTTT
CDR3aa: CASSQTAGAADTQYF

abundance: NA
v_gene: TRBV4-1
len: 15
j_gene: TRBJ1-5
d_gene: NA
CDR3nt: TGCGCCAGCAGCCAAGAGGAGGGGTGGGATCAGCCCCAGCATTTT
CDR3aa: CASSQEEGWDQPQHF

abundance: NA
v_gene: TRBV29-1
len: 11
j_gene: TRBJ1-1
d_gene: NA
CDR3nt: TGCAGCGTCCTCCCTGTGGCTGAAGCTTTCTTT
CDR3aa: CSVLPVAEAFF

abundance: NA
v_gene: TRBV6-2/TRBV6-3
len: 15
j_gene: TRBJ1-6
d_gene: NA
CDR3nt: TGTGCCAGCAGTTACCCGGATTTGTATAATTCACCCCTCCACTTT
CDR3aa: CASSYPDLYNSPLHF

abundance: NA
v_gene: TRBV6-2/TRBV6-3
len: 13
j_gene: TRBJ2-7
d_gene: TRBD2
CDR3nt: TGTGCCAGCAGTCGGGGGGGCTTCTACGAGCAGTACTTC
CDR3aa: CASSRGGFYEQYF

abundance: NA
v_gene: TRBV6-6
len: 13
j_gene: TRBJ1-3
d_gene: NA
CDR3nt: TGTGCCAGCAGTTATACTCAGGGAAACACCATATATTTT
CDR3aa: CASSYTQGNTIYF

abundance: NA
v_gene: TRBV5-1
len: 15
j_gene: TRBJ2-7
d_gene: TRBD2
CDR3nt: TGCGCCAGCAGCTTGGGAGCGGGGGGGCCCTACGAGCAGTACTTC
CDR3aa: CASSLGAGGPYEQYF

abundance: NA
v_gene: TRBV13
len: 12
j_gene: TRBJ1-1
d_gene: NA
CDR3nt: TGTGCCAGCAGCAGCCGGGGCACTGAAGCTTTCTTT
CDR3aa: CASSSRGTEAFF

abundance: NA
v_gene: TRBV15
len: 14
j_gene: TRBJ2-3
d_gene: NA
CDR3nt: TGTGCCACCAAATACCAAGCGAGCACAGATACGCAGTATTTT
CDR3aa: CATKYQASTDTQYF

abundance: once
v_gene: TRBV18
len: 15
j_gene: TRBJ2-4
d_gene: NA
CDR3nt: TGTGCCAGCTCAGAGGCAAGTTTTGAGGAAAACATTCAGTACTTC
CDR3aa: CASSEASFEENIQYF

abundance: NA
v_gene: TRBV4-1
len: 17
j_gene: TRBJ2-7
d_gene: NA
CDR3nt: TGCGCCAGCAGCCAAGATAGGGGCGGGGGACACTCCTACGAGCAGTACTTC
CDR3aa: CASSQDRGGGHSYEQYF

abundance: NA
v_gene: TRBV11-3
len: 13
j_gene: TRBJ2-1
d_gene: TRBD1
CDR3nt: TGTGCCAGCAGCTCCGGACAGGGCAATGAGCAGTTCTTC
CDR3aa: CASSSGQGNEQFF

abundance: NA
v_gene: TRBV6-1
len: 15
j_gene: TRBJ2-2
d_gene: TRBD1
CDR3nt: TGTGCCAGCAGTGAAGGGACAGGGGACACCGGGGAGCTGTTTTTT
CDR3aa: CASSEGTGDTGELFF

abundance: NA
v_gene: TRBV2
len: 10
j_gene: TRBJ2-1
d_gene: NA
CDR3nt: TGTGCCAGCATGAGGAATGAGCAGTTCTTC
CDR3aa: CASMRNEQFF

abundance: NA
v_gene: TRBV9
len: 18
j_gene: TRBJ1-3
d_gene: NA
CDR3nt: TGTGCCAGCAGCGTAGAATCTGGCTGGGGCCTCTCTGGAAACACCATATATTTT
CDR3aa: CASSVESGWGLSGNTIYF

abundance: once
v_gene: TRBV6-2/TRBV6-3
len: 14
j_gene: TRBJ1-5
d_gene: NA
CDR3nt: TGTGCCAGCAGTCCCGGTTCGTGGGTTCAGCCCCAGCATTTT
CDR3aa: CASSPGSWVQPQHF

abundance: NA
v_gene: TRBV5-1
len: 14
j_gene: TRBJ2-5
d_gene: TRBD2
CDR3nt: TGCGCCAGCAGCTTGGATACGAGCGGGGGTCCACAGTACTTC
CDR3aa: CASSLDTSGGPQYF

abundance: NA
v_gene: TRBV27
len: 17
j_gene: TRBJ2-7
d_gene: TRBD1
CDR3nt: TGTGCCAGCAGTTTAGAAGGTGCGACAGGGGAAATTTACGAGCAGTACTTC
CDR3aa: CASSLEGATGEIYEQYF

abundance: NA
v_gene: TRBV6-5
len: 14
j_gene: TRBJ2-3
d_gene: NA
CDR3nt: TGTGCCAGCAGTTACTCGCGGGGCACAGATACGCAGTATTTT
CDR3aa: CASSYSRGTDTQYF

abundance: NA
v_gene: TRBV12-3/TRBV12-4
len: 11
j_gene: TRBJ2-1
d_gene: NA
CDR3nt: TGTGCCAGCAGTTTATCGGATGAGCAGTTCTTC
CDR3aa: CASSLSDEQFF

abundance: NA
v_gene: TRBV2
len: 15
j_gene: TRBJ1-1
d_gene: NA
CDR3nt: TGTGCCAGCAGTGAAATCTTTGCGGGATACACTGAAGCTTTCTTT
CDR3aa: CASSEIFAGYTEAFF

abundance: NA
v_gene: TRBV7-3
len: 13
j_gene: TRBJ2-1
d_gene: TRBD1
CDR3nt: TGTGCCAGCAGCCGACAGGGTTACAATGAGCAGTTCTTC
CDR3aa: CASSRQGYNEQFF

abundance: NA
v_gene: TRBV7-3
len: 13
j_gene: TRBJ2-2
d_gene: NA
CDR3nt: TGTGCCAGCAGGCAGGGATCCGCCGGGGAGCTGTTTTTT
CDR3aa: CASRQGSAGELFF

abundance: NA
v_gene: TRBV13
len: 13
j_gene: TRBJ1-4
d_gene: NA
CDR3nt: TGTGCCAGCAGCAACGGGGGAGATGAAAAACTGTTTTTT
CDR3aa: CASSNGGDEKLFF

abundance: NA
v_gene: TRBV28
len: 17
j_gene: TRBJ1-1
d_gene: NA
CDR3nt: TGTGCCAGCAGTTCCTTGAATTCGTACAGGACGAACACTGAAGCTTTCTTT
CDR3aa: CASSSLNSYRTNTEAFF

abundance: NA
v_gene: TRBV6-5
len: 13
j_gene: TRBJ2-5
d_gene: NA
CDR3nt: TGTGCCAGCAGCCCCAGGGGTGGGGGGACCCAGTACTTC
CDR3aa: CASSPRGGGTQYF

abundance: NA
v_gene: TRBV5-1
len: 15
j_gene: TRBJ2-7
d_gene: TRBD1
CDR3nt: TGCGCCAGCAGCCCCGGACAGGGGGGCTTTTTCGAGCAGTACTTC
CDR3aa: CASSPGQGGFFEQYF

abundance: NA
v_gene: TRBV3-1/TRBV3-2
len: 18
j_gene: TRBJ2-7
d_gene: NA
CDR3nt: TGTGCCAGCAGCCAAACGGGATTGAAGGCAGGGCGATTCTACGAGCAGTACTTC
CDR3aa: CASSQTGLKAGRFYEQYF

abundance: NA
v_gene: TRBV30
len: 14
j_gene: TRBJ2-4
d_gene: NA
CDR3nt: TGTGCCGGGTGGGGGGGGCTAGCCAAAAACATTCAGTACTTC
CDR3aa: CAGWGGLAKNIQYF

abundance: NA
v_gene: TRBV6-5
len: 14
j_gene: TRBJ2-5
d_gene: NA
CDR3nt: TGTGCCAGCAGACACGCTGGGGGCGGGGAGACCCAGTACTTC
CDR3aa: CASRHAGGGETQYF

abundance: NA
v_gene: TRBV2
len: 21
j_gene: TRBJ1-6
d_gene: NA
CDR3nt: TGTGCCAGCAGTGATTTAGGTGTGGGGCAGCCCGGCCCCTCCTATAATTCACCCCTCCACTTT
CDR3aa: CASSDLGVGQPGPSYNSPLHF

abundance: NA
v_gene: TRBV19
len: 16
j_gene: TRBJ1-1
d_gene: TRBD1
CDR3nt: TGTGCCAGTCTTCCCTTTGGACAGGGGAAGAACACTGAAGCTTTCTTT
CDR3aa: CASLPFGQGKNTEAFF

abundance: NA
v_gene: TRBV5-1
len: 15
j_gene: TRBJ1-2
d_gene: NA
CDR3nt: TGCGCCAGCAGCTTGGTACCAGGTTCTAACTATGGCTACACCTTC
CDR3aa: CASSLVPGSNYGYTF

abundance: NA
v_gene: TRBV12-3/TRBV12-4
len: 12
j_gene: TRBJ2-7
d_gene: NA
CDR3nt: TGTGCCAGCAGTTTCATCCTCTACGAGCAGTACTTC
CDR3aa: CASSFILYEQYF

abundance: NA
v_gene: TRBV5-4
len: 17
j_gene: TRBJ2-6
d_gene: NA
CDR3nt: TGTGCCAGCAGCTTGGATGCCGGGGGATCTGGGGCCAACGTCCTGACTTTC
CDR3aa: CASSLDAGGSGANVLTF

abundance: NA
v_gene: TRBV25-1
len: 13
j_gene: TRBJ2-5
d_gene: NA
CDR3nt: TGTGCCAGCAGTGTACAGGGCGGGGAGACCCAGTACTTC
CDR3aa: CASSVQGGETQYF

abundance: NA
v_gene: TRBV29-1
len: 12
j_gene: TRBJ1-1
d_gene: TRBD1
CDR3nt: TGCAGCGTCCAAGGACAGGGGACTGAAGCTTTCTTT
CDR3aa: CSVQGQGTEAFF

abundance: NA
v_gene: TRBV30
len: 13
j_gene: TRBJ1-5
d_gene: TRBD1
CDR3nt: TGTGCCTCGGGACAGGGTGGCAATCAGCCCCAGCATTTT
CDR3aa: CASGQGGNQPQHF

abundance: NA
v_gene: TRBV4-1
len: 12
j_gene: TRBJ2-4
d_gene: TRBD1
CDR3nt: TGCGCCAGCAGCCAACGGACAGGACAACAGTACTTC
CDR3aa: CASSQRTGQQYF

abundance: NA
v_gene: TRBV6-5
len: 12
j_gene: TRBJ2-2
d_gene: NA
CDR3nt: TGTGCCAGCAGTTACCTCCAAGGGGAGCTGTTTTTT
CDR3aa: CASSYLQGELFF